A single sample is the source of the 7 T cell receptor beta chains below, sequenced in a study of OX40 agonist ivuxolimab in advanced cancers. The protocol was immunoSEQ multiplex PCR, while the TCRdb copy is restricted to in-frame clones and leaves out a portion. The sample has tens of thousands of clones, around 73% seen once. Sequenced here: CD4+ or CD8+ T cells sorted from blood, sampled in a trial of the OX40 agonist ivuxolimab. Every receptor here comes from an adult with an advanced solid tumor such as melanoma, head and neck, liver or kidney cancer.

V is TRBV11-3 and J is TRBJ1-2, with 12 bases fitting TRBD1. V lost 4 bases to trimming and J lost 6 bases; unmatched junction nucleotides: 6. Germline V CDR1 and CDR2: SGHNT, YENEEA. CDR3 length: 15 residues. DNA of the CDR3: TGTGCCAGCAGCTCGCACCGGGACAGGGGGCATGGCTACACCTTC. Residues: CASSSHRDRGHGYTF.

This sequence joins TRBV6-5 and TRBJ1-2; D may be TRBD1 (5 bases). Per germline, CDR1 MNHEY and CDR2 SVGAGI. CDR3 length equals 14 residues. The CDR3: CDHRQGRLGYGYTF. For the CDR3, the DNA is TGTGATCATCGGCAGGGACGGCTGGGCTATGGCTACACCTTC.

This clone qualifies as medium-sized. CDR3 sequence reads: CASSPDFSSYNEQFF. The CDR3 DNA reads as TGTGCCAGCAGCCCGGACTTTAGCTCCTACAATGAGCAGTTCTTC. This chain joins TRBV7-3 and TRBJ2-1; D is possibly TRBD2 (5 bases). This CDR3 has 15 residues. V lost 5 bases and J lost 0, with 11 bases in between. Germline CDR1 SGHTA, CDR2 FQGTGA.

V is TRBV9 and J is TRBJ2-7, with 12 bases identical to TRBD2. The germline V gene has CDR1 SGDLS and CDR2 YYNGEE. This CDR3 contains 16 residues. The junction had 6 bases not matched to a gene; V was cut back by 0 bases and J by 5 bases. This CDR3 is CASSVASGGALDEQYF. CDR3 coding DNA: TGTGCCAGCAGCGTAGCTAGCGGGGGGGCTCTCGACGAGCAGTACTTC.

Concerning this clone: At one of its ends the junction is not consistent with the germline gene, which may arise from a read error. The chain is built from TRBV2 and TRBJ2-7; D uncertain. CDR3 length equals 13 residues. Germline V gene lookup returns CDR1 SNHLY and CDR2 FYNNEI. The CDR3 here is CASREGPWYEQYF. DNA for the CDR3: TGTGCCAGCAGGGAAGGCCCCTGGTACGAGCAGTACTTC.

This rearrangement joins TRBV4-1 to TRBJ2-1; no firm D call. The V end was cut by 0 bases, the J end by 15 bases, with 21 bases between. CDR1 and CDR2 from the germline V gene are MGHRA and YSYEKL. The CDR3 has 15 amino acids. The CDR3 sequence: CASSQDGSLQFSPFF. CDR3 sequence (DNA): TGCGCCAGCAGCCAAGATGGGTCCCTCCAGTTTTCCCCGTTCTTC.

The chain is built from TRBV4-1 and TRBJ1-1; unclear D gene. The ends were cut back, 2 bases at V and 2 bases at J, with 12 bases in the middle. CDR3 length equals 15 residues. Germline V lookup: CDR1 MGHRA, CDR2 YSYEKL. This CDR3 reads CASSQTTNTNTEAFF. Written as DNA, the CDR3 is TGCGCCAGCAGCCAAACTACGAACACTAACACTGAAGCTTTCTTT.